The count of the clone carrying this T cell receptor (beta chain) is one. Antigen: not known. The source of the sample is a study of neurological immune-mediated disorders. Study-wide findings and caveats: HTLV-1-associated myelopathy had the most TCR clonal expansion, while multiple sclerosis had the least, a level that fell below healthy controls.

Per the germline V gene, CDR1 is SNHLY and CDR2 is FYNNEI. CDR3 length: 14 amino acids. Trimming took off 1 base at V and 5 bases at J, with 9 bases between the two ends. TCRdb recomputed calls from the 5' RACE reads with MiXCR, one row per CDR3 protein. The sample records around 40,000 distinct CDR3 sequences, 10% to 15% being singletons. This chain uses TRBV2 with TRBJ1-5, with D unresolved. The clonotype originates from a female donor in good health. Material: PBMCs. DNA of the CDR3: TGTGCCAGCAGTGAAGTTGAGGACCATCAGCCCCAGCATTTT. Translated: CASSEVEDHQPQHF. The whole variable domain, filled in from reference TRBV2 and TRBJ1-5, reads EPEVTQTPSHQVTQMGQEVILRCVPISNHLYFYWYRQILGQKVEFLVSFYNNEISEKSEIFDDQFSVERPDGSNFTLKIRSTKLEDSAMYFCASSEVEDHQPQHFGDGTRLSIL.